Shown below are 18 T cell receptor beta chains from a single sample sequenced in a study of shared clonotypes between healthy human individuals. Sequenced by immunoSEQ multiplex PCR; TCRdb stores in-frame clones only, minus some. The sample holds 2 million to 2.5 million clones; roughly 94% are singletons and the top ten take 0.1% to 0.15%. The source material was naive CD4+ T cells sorted from blood. Regarding subset: CD45RA+ positively selected. The receptors stem from a man between 18 and 35 years old in good health.

This clone was counted between two and nine times. The chain joins TRBV13 to TRBJ2-7, with 9 bases that match TRBD1. J gave up 10 bases and V 1 base, and 8 bases lay outside the gene matches. Per germline, CDR1 PRHDT and CDR2 FYEKMQ (reference sequence). CDR3 length: 14 residues. Here the CDR3 DNA reads TGTGCCAGCAGCTTAGATTGGGACAGGGATAATCAGTACTTC. This translates into CASSLDWDRDNQYF.

V is TRBV5-1 and J is TRBJ2-1; 10 bases are shared with TRBD2. The CDR3 spans 16 residues. The junction had 8 bases not matched to a gene; V was cut back by 4 bases and J by 4 bases. Germline values: CDR1 SGHRS, CDR2 YFSETQ. The CDR3 sequence: CASSVDSSGRYNEQFF. The CDR3 coding sequence is TGCGCCAGCAGCGTGGACTCTAGCGGGAGATACAATGAGCAGTTCTTC. Complete variable domain (other parts from reference TRBV5-1 and TRBJ2-1): KAGVTQTPRYLIKTRGQQVTLSCSPISGHRSVSWYQQTPGQGLQFLFEYFSETQRNKGNFPGRFSGRQFSNSRSEMNVSTLELGDSALYLCASSVDSSGRYNEQFFGPGTRLTVL.

This chain connects TRBV9 to TRBJ2-3; unclear D gene. Trimming removed 0 bases from V and 6 bases from J, with 11 bases in between. The CDR3 has 14 residues. Germline values: CDR1 SGDLS, CDR2 YYNGEE. The CDR3: CASSVDGPPDTQYF. The CDR3 nucleotides are TGTGCCAGCAGCGTAGATGGCCCCCCGGATACGCAGTATTTT. Full variable domain (remainder filled in from reference TRBV9 and TRBJ2-3): DSGVTQTPKHLITATGQRVTLRCSPRSGDLSVYWYQQSLDQGLQFLIQYYNGEERAKGNILERFSAQQFPDLHSELNLSSLELGDSALYFCASSVDGPPDTQYFGPGTRLTVL.

The rearrangement links TRBV7-2 to TRBJ1-5, with 9 bases that match TRBD1. Germline-derived CDR1 and CDR2 are SGHTA and FQGNSA. The CDR3 runs to 15 residues. The V and J ends lost 0 bases and 10 bases, in that order; junction bases with no gene match: 7. The CDR3 DNA is TGTGCCAGCAGCTTAGCCGGGACAGGGCTAGGCCCCCAGCATTTT. Residues: CASSLAGTGLGPQHF. The full variable domain, with the rest looked up from reference TRBV7-2 and TRBJ1-5, is GAGVSQSPSNKVTEKGKDVELRCDPISGHTALYWYRQSLGQGLEFLIYFQGNSAPDKSGLPSDRFSAERTGGSVSTLTIQRTQQEDSAVYLCASSLAGTGLGPQHFGDGTRLSIL.

This clone was seen just once. Other DNA sequences in this specimen translate into the identical CDR3. V gene TRBV4-1 combines with J gene TRBJ2-1, with TRBD2 matching over 8 bases. The length of the CDR3 is 16 residues. In germline, CDR1 is MGHRA, CDR2 YSYEKL. The V gene end was trimmed by 0 bases and the J gene end by 0 bases; junction bases not matched to a gene: 1. This chain's CDR3 is CASSQDGRGSYNEQFF. The CDR3 DNA reads as TGCGCCAGCAGCCAAGACGGGAGGGGCTCCTACAATGAGCAGTTCTTC.

The chain links TRBV13 to TRBJ1-1; D is undetermined. Per germline, CDR1 PRHDT and CDR2 FYEKMQ (reference sequence). The CDR3 is 14 residues long. With 6 bases removed from V and 6 bases from J, the gap between germline ends came to 17 bases. The CDR3: CASSPLGGRAEAFF. For the CDR3, the DNA is TGTGCCAGCAGTCCCTTAGGAGGTCGGGCTGAAGCTTTCTTT.

This chain joins TRBV14 and TRBJ2-1, with 7 positions matching TRBD2. CDR3 length: 12 residues. The trim removed 1 base at V and 12 bases at J, leaving 3 bases unmatched. Germline assignment: CDR1 SGHDN and CDR2 FVKESK. CDR3 bases: TGTGCCAGCAGCCAAGCTCGGGAGGTGCAGTTCTTC. As protein: CASSQAREVQFF.

About this clone: A much larger clone is a single base away; this may be a read error. The chain combines TRBV2 with TRBJ2-7; 8 bases agree with TRBD2. The CDR3 sequence is 13 residues long. The V and J ends lost 5 bases and 3 bases, in that order; junction bases with no gene match: 3. Per germline, CDR1 SNHLY and CDR2 FYNNEI. DNA for the CDR3: TGTGCCAGCAGTAGCGGGAGCTTCTACGAGCAGTACTTC. Translating gives CASSSGSFYEQYF.

V and J are TRBV7-9 and TRBJ2-2; TRBD1 matches 9 bases. Germline V gene data show CDR1 as SEHNR and CDR2 as FQNEAQ (reference sequence). V trimming: 5 bases; J trimming: 0 bases; junction bases outside the gene matches: 10. This CDR3 has 18 residues. The CDR3 loop is CASSPTGGASSNTGELFF. DNA for the CDR3: TGTGCCAGCAGCCCCACAGGGGGCGCGTCCTCGAACACCGGGGAGCTGTTTTTT.

The J gene is TRBJ2-7, the V gene TRBV5-4, with D possibly called TRBD1 or TRBD2 (6 bases each). In germline, CDR1 is SGHNT, CDR2 YYREEE (reference sequence). The ends were cut back, 6 bases at V and 0 bases at J, with 19 bases in the middle. CDR3 length: 16 amino acids. DNA for the CDR3: TGTGCCAGCAACCCTTGGGGGGCCACTAGCTCCTACGAGCAGTACTTC. This codes for CASNPWGATSSYEQYF.

The chain couples TRBV7-8 to TRBJ2-2; 7 bases are a match to TRBD1. Germline V gives CDR1 SGHVS, CDR2 FQNEAQ. This CDR3 comprises 14 residues. J gave up 3 bases and V 5 bases, and 3 bases lay outside the gene matches. CDR3 coding DNA: TGTGCCAGCAGCCGACAGGGTGACACCGGGGAGCTGTTTTTT. Translating gives CASSRQGDTGELFF.

On this clone itself: Other DNA variants within this sample encode the same CDR3. V usage is TRBV5-1 and J usage is TRBJ2-5; TRBD2 matches at 9 bases. Unmatched junction bases numbered 7, after V lost 2 bases and J lost 2 bases. The CDR3 is 16 amino acids. In germline, CDR1 is SGHRS, CDR2 YFSETQ. The DNA of the CDR3 is TGCGCCAGCAGCTTATCGGCGGGAGGGCTGCAAGAGACCCAGTACTTC. It is translated as CASSLSAGGLQETQYF.

The CDR3 sequence is CASSPPRTKWDNEQFF. The DNA for the CDR3 is TGTGCCAGCAGCCCCCCCAGGACTAAATGGGACAATGAGCAGTTCTTC. This chain joins TRBV5-6 and TRBJ2-1; perhaps TRBD2 as D (6 bases). The CDR3 has 16 amino acids. Trimming shortened V by 4 bases and J by 5 bases, and 19 bases separated the two germline ends. CDR1 SGHDT and CDR2 YYEEEE come from the germline V gene.

About this clone: The identical CDR3 is also encoded by other nucleotide sequences in the sample. This chain connects TRBV18 to TRBJ2-3; 7 nucleotides line up with TRBD2. The CDR3 covers 13 residues. Per the germline V gene, CDR1 is KGHSH and CDR2 is LQKENI. J lost 4 bases, V lost 3 bases, and 1 base had no gene match. As DNA, the CDR3 is TGTGCCAGCTCACCTGGGGGGGCAGATACGCAGTATTTT. It encodes CASSPGGADTQYF.

Regarding this clone: This CDR3 is also generated by other DNA sequences in the sample. V and J are TRBV7-2 and TRBJ2-7; 7 bases are a match to TRBD2. The length of the CDR3 is 15 residues. Losses at the gene ends were 2 bases for V and 1 base for J; bases not matched to a gene: 5. Germline V gene lookup returns CDR1 SGHTA and CDR2 FQGNSA. CDR3 sequence (DNA): TGTGCCAGCAGCTTAATAGCGGGCGATTCCTACGAGCAGTACTTC. Protein product: CASSLIAGDSYEQYF. Full variable domain (rest looked up from reference TRBV7-2 and TRBJ2-7): GAGVSQSPSNKVTEKGKDVELRCDPISGHTALYWYRQSLGQGLEFLIYFQGNSAPDKSGLPSDRFSAERTGGSVSTLTIQRTQQEDSAVYLCASSLIAGDSYEQYFGPGTRLTVT.

The chain carries TRBV19 and TRBJ2-7; a possible D gene is TRBD2 (6 bases). The CDR3 loop spans 15 amino acids. V dropped 7 bases and J dropped 3 bases, with 19 bases sitting between them. CDR1 and CDR2 (germline): LNHDA, SQIVND (reference sequence). The chain's CDR3 is CASIRTGDCDYEQYF. The CDR3 DNA is TGTGCCAGTATACGCACGGGGGACTGTGACTACGAGCAGTACTTC.

This chain links TRBV6-1 with TRBJ2-3, with no clear D. Germline CDR1 and CDR2: MNHNS and SASEGT. Deletions cut 0 bases from V and 10 bases from J, with 5 bases between. The CDR3 length is 11 residues. Written as DNA, the CDR3 is TGTGCCAGCAGTGAAGCCTCGGCGCAGTATTTT. It codes for CASSEASAQYF.

This clone occurred once. Distinct nucleotide sequences in the sample also encode this CDR3. This sequence joins TRBV5-1 and TRBJ2-3, with TRBD2 identical over 14 bases. This CDR3 spans 14 amino acids. Germline assignment: CDR1 SGHRS and CDR2 YFSETQ. V was clipped by 4 bases and J by 9 bases; unmatched bases: 4. CDR3 in amino acids: CASSGGLAGDTQYF. The CDR3 DNA reads as TGCGCCAGCAGCGGGGGACTAGCGGGAGACACGCAGTATTTT.